The 26 T cell receptor beta chains given below trace back to one sample, sequenced in a study of T cells in Graves' hyperthyroidism and ophthalmopathy. RNA transcripts provided the source from which TCR beta CDR3 regions were amplified. TCR CDR3 underwent first-round RT-PCR with the HTBI primer set. A single record per CDR3 protein comes from TCRdb applying MiXCR to the multiplex PCR reads. Of roughly 660,000 distinct CDR3 sequences listed, about 18% were seen once; the top ten hold around a sixth. What was sequenced was blood. The receptors derive from a man aged 50 to 59 with Graves' hyperthyroidism.

This clonotype was detected only a few times. The chain uses TRBV9 and TRBJ1-2; 10 bases are a match to TRBD1. In germline, CDR1 is SGDLS, CDR2 YYNGEE. V shed 0 bases, J shed 6 bases, and the junction held 11 bases outside the gene matches. This CDR3 is 17 amino acids long. CDR3 sequence reads: CASSVEWTGGPVNGYTF. Here the CDR3 DNA reads TGTGCCAGCAGCGTAGAATGGACAGGGGGTCCAGTAAATGGCTACACCTTC. Together with reference TRBV9 and TRBJ1-2, the CDR3 gives the full variable domain: DSGVTQTPKHLITATGQRVTLRCSPRSGDLSVYWYQQSLDQGLQFLIQYYNGEERAKGNILERFSAQQFPDLHSELNLSSLELGDSALYFCASSVEWTGGPVNGYTFGSGTRLTVV.

This clonotype appeared a few times. V and J are TRBV30 and TRBJ2-7; 11 bases match TRBD2. Germline CDR1 and CDR2: GTSNPN and SVGIG (reference sequence). This CDR3 has 14 amino acids. V trimming: 2 bases; J trimming: 4 bases; junction bases outside the gene matches: 4. Here the CDR3 DNA reads TGTGCCTGGAGTCAACTAGCGGGAGCTTACGAGCAGTACTTC. Translation: CAWSQLAGAYEQYF.

This clonotype has at least ten counts. The chain joins TRBV30 to TRBJ2-1; maybe TRBD1 (5 bases). This CDR3 region has 11 residues. Deletions cut 1 base from V and 9 bases from J, with 7 bases between. From germline, CDR1 is GTSNPN and CDR2 SVGIG (reference sequence). The CDR3 here is CAWSGGVEQFF. The CDR3 nucleotides read TGTGCCTGGAGTGGGGGCGTTGAGCAGTTCTTC.

As concerns this clonotype: Being one base from a much bigger clone, this may be a read error. The V gene is TRBV18, the J gene TRBJ1-1; no definite D call. The V end was cut by 2 bases, the J end by 1 base, with 5 bases between. Germline V gives CDR1 KGHSH, CDR2 LQKENI. The CDR3 is made up of 13 amino acids. The CDR3 DNA is TGTGCCAGCTCACCAGACCAGAACACTGAAGCTTTCTTT. Translation: CASSPDQNTEAFF.

This chain joins TRBV30 and TRBJ2-3; D is perhaps TRBD2 (5 bases). The CDR3 totals 12 residues. Germline-derived CDR1 and CDR2 are GTSNPN and SVGIG (reference sequence). The germline V and J ends were trimmed by 0 bases and 6 bases, with 7 bases remaining between them. CDR3 loop: CAWSVWRDTQYF. For the CDR3, the DNA is TGTGCCTGGAGTGTATGGAGGGATACGCAGTATTTT.

The V call is TRBV4-2, the J call TRBJ1-6; no definite D call. Germline V gene sequence: CDR1 LGHNA, CDR2 YNFKEQ. This CDR3 contains 15 residues. Trimming cost V 4 bases and J 11 bases, with 18 bases left between them. The DNA for the CDR3 is TGTGCCAGCAGCCCCGGTTTGTGGGATGATGCACCCCTCCACTTT. Its protein is CASSPGLWDDAPLHF.

The chain has TRBV25-1 and TRBJ2-5; 9 nucleotides agree with TRBD1. Germline CDR1 reads MGHDK; CDR2 reads SYGVNS. The CDR3 is made up of 15 amino acids. J gave up 4 bases and V 7 bases, and 10 bases lay outside the gene matches. The DNA of the CDR3 is TGTGCCAGCACCCCCGGACAGGGGTATGGAGAGACCCAGTACTTC. Amino acid sequence: CASTPGQGYGETQYF.

The J gene is TRBJ1-1, the V gene TRBV7-6; D not certain. The germline V gene encodes CDR1 SGHVS and CDR2 FNYEAQ. V was pared by 5 bases and J by 5 bases, with 12 bases between. The CDR3 is 13 amino acids. This CDR3 is CASSGPPGTEAFF. Written as DNA, the CDR3 is TGTGCCAGCAGCGGGCCCCCGGGGACTGAAGCTTTCTTT.

This clonotype was counted a single time. The rearrangement links TRBV11-2 to TRBJ2-7; the D gene is possibly TRBD2 (6 bases). CDR1 is SGHAT, CDR2 FQNNGV, per germline. The V and J ends lost 3 bases and 0 bases respectively, with 12 bases between them. This CDR3 spans 15 amino acids. The CDR3 loop is CASSLVAVSSYEQYF. DNA of the CDR3: TGTGCCAGCAGCTTGGTAGCGGTGAGCTCCTACGAGCAGTACTTC.

This clonotype was picked up many times. The chain has TRBV7-3 and TRBJ2-5; D may be TRBD2 (5 bases). The germline CDR1 and CDR2 sequences are SGHTA and FQGTGA. This CDR3 spans 13 amino acids. V was cut by 3 bases and J by 6 bases, with 11 bases left in between. The CDR3: CASSFGGLKTQYF. The CDR3 region has the DNA TGTGCCAGCAGCTTTGGCGGGTTAAAGACCCAGTACTTC.

Ten or more counts support this clonotype. V gene TRBV28 combines with J gene TRBJ1-1, with D unclear. CDR1 MDHEN and CDR2 SYDVKM come from the germline V gene. Trimming stripped 3 bases from V and 1 base from J, with 9 bases between. There are 14 residues in the CDR3. CDR3 sequence: CASSFTPGNTEAFF. The CDR3 coding sequence is TGTGCCAGCAGTTTTACACCAGGGAACACTGAAGCTTTCTTT.

This clonotype came up a few times. The chain carries TRBV3-1 and TRBJ2-1, with 11 positions matching TRBD2. J lost 4 bases, V lost 3 bases, and 8 bases had no gene match. The CDR3 contains 17 residues. In germline, CDR1 is LGHDT, CDR2 YNNKEL (reference sequence). CDR3 DNA sequence: TGTGCCAGCAGCCAGGACGTACTAGCGGGGGTTTACAATGAGCAGTTCTTC. Protein product: CASSQDVLAGVYNEQFF.

For this clonotype: One end of the junction varies from germline; a read error may be responsible. V gene TRBV11-1 combines with J gene TRBJ1-1; TRBD1 is a possible D gene (6 bases). The CDR3 runs to 15 residues. The V gene's germline CDR1 is SGHAT and CDR2 FQDESV (reference sequence). CDR3 protein: CASSYRQARNTEAFF. CDR3 nucleotide sequence: TGTGCGAGCAGCTATAGACAGGCCCGGAACACTGAAGCTTTCTTT.

This clonotype was detected a few times. The chain is built from TRBV28 and TRBJ2-6, with D perhaps TRBD1 or TRBD2 (5 bases each). Trimming left V 7 bases short and J 0 bases short, with 16 bases between. This CDR3 has 17 residues. Germline CDR1 reads MDHEN; CDR2 reads SYDVKM. CDR3 residues: CASTSGQAISGANVLTF. CDR3 nucleotide sequence: TGTGCCAGCACCTCGGGGCAGGCCATCTCTGGGGCCAACGTCCTGACTTTC.

At least ten counts were recorded for this clonotype. This chain joins TRBV11-2 and TRBJ1-3; TRBD1 matches 7 bases. Germline V gives CDR1 SGHAT, CDR2 FQNNGV. This CDR3 has 13 residues. V shed 4 bases and J 3 bases; nucleotides not matched to a gene: 0. The CDR3 protein is CASSWDSGNTIYF. The CDR3 DNA reads TGTGCCAGCAGCTGGGACAGTGGAAACACCATATATTTT.

CDR3 residues: CASSRSGTSGRAAQQYF. The CDR3 nucleotides are TGTGCCAGCAGCCGGAGCGGGACTAGCGGGAGGGCCGCTCAGCAGTACTTC. The chain couples TRBV7-2 to TRBJ2-7; TRBD2 aligns across 16 bases. CDR1 is SGHTA and CDR2 is FQGNSA in the germline V gene. CDR3 length: 17 residues. The V and J ends lost 5 bases and 8 bases, in that order; junction bases with no gene match: 12. The entire variable domain, with the rest obtained from reference TRBV7-2 and TRBJ2-7, is as follows: GAGVSQSPSNKVTEKGKDVELRCDPISGHTALYWYRQSLGQGLEFLIYFQGNSAPDKSGLPSDRFSAERTGGSVSTLTIQRTQQEDSAVYLCASSRSGTSGRAAQQYFGPGTRLTVT.

This clonotype was counted many times. The J gene is TRBJ2-7, the V gene TRBV9; no reliable D call. Trimming shortened V by 0 bases and J by 2 bases, and 9 bases separated the two germline ends. The CDR3 is made up of 14 amino acids. Per the germline V gene, CDR1 is SGDLS and CDR2 is YYNGEE. In nucleotides, the CDR3 is TGTGCCAGCAGCGTAGAGCCGAACCCCTACGAGCAGTACTTC. Protein: CASSVEPNPYEQYF. The full variable domain, rest sourced from reference TRBV9 and TRBJ2-7, is DSGVTQTPKHLITATGQRVTLRCSPRSGDLSVYWYQQSLDQGLQFLIQYYNGEERAKGNILERFSAQQFPDLHSELNLSSLELGDSALYFCASSVEPNPYEQYFGPGTRLTVT.

This clonotype was counted a few times. The chain has TRBV19 and TRBJ2-6; no definite D call. CDR3 length: 15 amino acids. Germline V lookup: CDR1 LNHDA, CDR2 SQIVND (reference sequence). The V end lost 5 bases, the J end lost 4 bases, and 12 bases lay between the germline ends. DNA of the CDR3: TGTGCCAGTAGTGCGGACGGGCGGGGGGCCAACGTCCTGACTTTC. It codes for CASSADGRGANVLTF.

A few counts support this clonotype. The V gene is TRBV19, the J gene TRBJ1-1; D might be TRBD1 (5 bases). CDR1 and CDR2 from the germline V gene are LNHDA and SQIVND (reference sequence). This CDR3 spans 15 amino acids. V lost 5 bases and J 0 bases, leaving 13 bases between the germline ends. The CDR3 DNA sequence: TGTGCCAGTAGTCTCGGGACGGACATGAACACTGAAGCTTTCTTT. This codes for CASSLGTDMNTEAFF. Full variable domain (rest looked up from reference TRBV19 and TRBJ1-1): DGGITQSPKYLFRKEGQNVTLSCEQNLNHDAMYWYRQDPGQGLRLIYYSQIVNDFQKGDIAEGYSVSREKKESFPLTVTSAQKNPTAFYLCASSLGTDMNTEAFFGQGTRLTVV.

On this clonotype itself: An end of the junction differs from the germline gene, which may be a read error. The genes are TRBV9 and TRBJ1-4, with no clear D. The CDR3 runs to 14 residues. Germline V gene lookup returns CDR1 SGDLS and CDR2 YYNGEE. CDR3 sequence reads: CASSITPAQQNWYF. The CDR3 bases are TGTGCCAGCAGCATAACACCGGCACAACAAAACTGGTATTTT.

On this clonotype itself: A much larger clone differs by one base, so this may be a read error. As DNA, the CDR3 is TGTGCCAGCAGCCACAAACGGGGAACCGGGGAGCTGTTTTTT. Its translation is CASSHKRGTGELFF. The V gene is TRBV6-1, the J gene TRBJ2-2, with a tentative D call TRBD2 (5 bases). Germline lookup yields CDR1 MNHNS and CDR2 SASEGT. The CDR3 contains 14 residues. The V end lost 6 bases, the J end lost 5 bases, and 13 bases lay between the germline ends.

This clonotype was observed a handful of times. J is TRBJ2-1 and V is TRBV20-1, with D possibly called TRBD1 or TRBD2 (6 bases each). CDR3 length equals 16 residues. CDR1 is DFQATT, CDR2 SNEGSKA, per germline (reference sequence). The ends were cut back, 2 bases at V and 3 bases at J, with 17 bases in the middle. CDR3 sequence: CSARKEGGGIYNEQFF. In DNA form, the CDR3 reads TGCAGTGCTAGAAAAGAGGGGGGCGGGATCTACAATGAGCAGTTCTTC.

This clonotype was seen ten or more times. The gene calls are TRBV29-1 and TRBJ2-5, with unresolved D. This CDR3 region has 13 residues. Germline V gene data show CDR1 as SQVTM and CDR2 as ANQGSEA. With 0 bases removed from V and 3 bases from J, the gap between germline ends came to 8 bases. In nucleotides, the CDR3 is TGCAGCGTTGAAGACGGACGAGAAGAGACCCAGTACTTC. Translated: CSVEDGREETQYF. Filled out from reference TRBV29-1 and TRBJ2-5, the complete variable domain reads SAVISQKPSRDICQRGTSLTIQCQVDSQVTMMFWYRQQPGQSLTLIATANQGSEATYESGFVIDKFPISRPNLTFSTLTVSNMSPEDSSIYLCSVEDGREETQYFGPGTRLLVL.

The chain has TRBV29-1 and TRBJ2-2; 7 nucleotides align to TRBD2. Trimming at V came to 4 bases and at J to 4 bases, leaving 3 bases not matched to a gene. The CDR3 length is 13 residues. Germline values: CDR1 SQVTM, CDR2 ANQGSEA. The CDR3 DNA reads as TGCAGCGTTGGCCGGGAGGTCACCGGGGAGCTGTTTTTT. It yields the protein CSVGREVTGELFF.

This clonotype was detected a few times. The chain couples TRBV5-5 to TRBJ2-7, with 14 bases fitting TRBD2. This CDR3 region has 17 residues. The germline V gene encodes CDR1 SGHKS and CDR2 YYEKEE (reference sequence). V shed 3 bases and J 7 bases; nucleotides not matched to a gene: 12. CDR3: CASSSPLGLAGEEEQYF. The CDR3 DNA reads as TGTGCCAGCAGCTCGCCCCTGGGACTAGCGGGAGAAGAGGAGCAGTACTTC.

Details on this clonotype: A much larger clone lies one base from this, so it may be a read error. The rearrangement uses TRBV29-1 and TRBJ2-7, with D perhaps TRBD1 (5 bases). Trimming took off 8 bases at V and 4 bases at J, with 15 bases between the two ends. This CDR3 is 12 amino acids long. Germline V gene sequence: CDR1 SQVTM, CDR2 ANQGSEA. CDR3 nucleotide sequence: TGCAGCTACGAGACAGACTTTTACGAGCAGTACTTC. This encodes CSYETDFYEQYF.